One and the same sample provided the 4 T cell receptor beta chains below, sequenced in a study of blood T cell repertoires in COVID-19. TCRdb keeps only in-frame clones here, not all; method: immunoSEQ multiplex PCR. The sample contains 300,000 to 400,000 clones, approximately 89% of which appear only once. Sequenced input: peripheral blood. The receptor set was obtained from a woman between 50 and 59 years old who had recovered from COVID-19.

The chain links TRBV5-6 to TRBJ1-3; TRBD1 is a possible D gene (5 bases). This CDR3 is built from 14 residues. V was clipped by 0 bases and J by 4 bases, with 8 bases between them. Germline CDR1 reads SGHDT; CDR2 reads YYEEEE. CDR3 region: CASSLVGVGNTIYF. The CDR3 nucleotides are TGTGCCAGCAGCTTGGTAGGGGTCGGAAACACCATATATTTT.

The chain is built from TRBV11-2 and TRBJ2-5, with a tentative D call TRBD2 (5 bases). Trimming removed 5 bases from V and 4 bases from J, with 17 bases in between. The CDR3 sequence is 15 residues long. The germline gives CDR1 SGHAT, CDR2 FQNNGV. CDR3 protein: CASSQPAGLGETQYF. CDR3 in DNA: TGTGCCAGCAGCCAACCGGCGGGCCTAGGAGAGACCCAGTACTTC.

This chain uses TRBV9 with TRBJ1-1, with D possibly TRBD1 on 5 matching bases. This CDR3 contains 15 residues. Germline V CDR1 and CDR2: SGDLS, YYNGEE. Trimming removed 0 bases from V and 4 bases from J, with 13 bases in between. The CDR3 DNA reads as TGTGCCAGCAGCGTAGGGAACGCGGGGGGCACTGAAGCTTTCTTT. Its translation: CASSVGNAGGTEAFF.

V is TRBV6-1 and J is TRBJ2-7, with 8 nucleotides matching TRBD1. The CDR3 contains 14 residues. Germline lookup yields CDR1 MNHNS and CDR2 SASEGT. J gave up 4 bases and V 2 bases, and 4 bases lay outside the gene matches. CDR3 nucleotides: TGTGCCAGCAGTGAATTGGGGACAGGATACGAGCAGTACTTC. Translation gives CASSELGTGYEQYF.